The rows below give T cell receptor beta chains drawn from one sample of a study of T cells in localized non-small cell lung cancer. Method: immunoSEQ multiplex PCR; TCRdb's copy keeps in-frame clones and lacks some. The data hold around 20,000 clones, with 85% observed a single time. This specimen consisted of PBMCs, obtained before any cancer treatment. Every receptor here comes from a woman between 40 and 69 years old with stage II squamous cell lung carcinoma. Each CDR3 is given with its conserved first and last residue. D genes are given only for firm matches. The size entry is marked missing in some rows and otherwise reads once, few, many or a size class.

size,J,V,D,CDR3,DNA
NA,TRBJ1-5,TRBV7-2,NA,CASSTVAGVGQPQHF,TGTGCCAGCAGCACAGTTGCAGGGGTTGGGCAGCCCCAGCATTTT
few,TRBJ1-4,TRBV4-3,NA,CASSQEGGRGNEKLFF,TGCGCCAGCAGCCAAGAAGGCGGCAGGGGTAATGAAAAACTGTTTTTT
NA,TRBJ2-3,TRBV29-1,TRBD2,CSVHGTSGDTQYF,TGCAGCGTTCACGGGACTAGCGGGGATACGCAGTATTTT
NA,TRBJ2-2,TRBV12-5,NA,CASGLILTSGNTGELFF,TGTGCTAGTGGGCTTATTCTTACGTCCGGGAACACCGGGGAGCTGTTTTTT
NA,TRBJ2-7,TRBV30,NA,CAWKKTDRTYEQYF,TGTGCCTGGAAAAAAACCGACAGGACCTACGAGCAGTACTTC
NA,TRBJ1-2,TRBV18,NA,CASSRDGGYTYGYTF,TGTGCCAGCTCACGCGATGGGGGCTATACTTATGGCTACACCTTC
NA,TRBJ2-3,TRBV9,NA,CASSPILTDTQYF,TGTGCCAGCAGCCCAATATTAACAGATACGCAGTATTTT
once,TRBJ2-5,TRBV4-3,TRBD2,CASSQELPTGTSGTETQYF,TGCGCCAGCAGCCAAGAGCTCCCCACCGGGACTAGCGGGACGGAGACCCAGTACTTC
NA,TRBJ2-3,TRBV11-2,TRBD1,CASSLGDREADTQYF,TGTGCCAGCAGCTTAGGGGACAGGGAGGCAGATACGCAGTATTTT
NA,TRBJ2-5,TRBV9,TRBD2,CASSVGGGGSAGETQYF,TGTGCCAGCAGCGTAGGTGGCGGGGGAAGCGCAGGGGAGACCCAGTACTTC
medium-sized,TRBJ2-4,TRBV4-1,NA,CASSQLGRIQYF,TGCGCCAGCAGCCAACTAGGACGGATTCAGTACTTC
NA,TRBJ1-2,TRBV7-9,NA,CASSQWHGKTYGYTF,TGTGCCAGCAGCCAATGGCATGGAAAGACCTATGGCTACACCTTC
NA,TRBJ1-2,TRBV5-3,NA,CARSLVDRRNTNYGYTF,TGTGCCAGAAGCTTGGTGGACCGCCGCAATACTAACTATGGCTACACCTTC
NA,TRBJ2-3,TRBV11-3,NA,CASSLGVQGYGTDTQYF,TGTGCCAGCAGCTTAGGCGTCCAGGGCTACGGCACAGATACGCAGTATTTT
NA,TRBJ2-1,TRBV4-1,TRBD2,CASSQPTSGRSEQFF,TGCGCCAGCAGCCAACCGACTAGCGGGAGGAGTGAGCAGTTCTTC
NA,TRBJ1-5,TRBV6-1,NA,CASSEAGNQPQHF,TGTGCCAGCAGTGAAGCGGGCAATCAGCCCCAGCATTTT
few,TRBJ1-5,TRBV7-7,NA,CASSLGPNQPQHF,TGTGCCAGCAGCTTAGGACCCAATCAGCCCCAGCATTTT
NA,TRBJ2-7,TRBV19,TRBD2,CASSIGASGSYPSYEQYF,TGTGCCAGTAGTATTGGTGCTAGCGGGAGCTACCCCTCCTACGAGCAGTACTTC
NA,TRBJ2-4,TRBV19,TRBD1,CASNPGGPPIAKNIQYF,TGTGCCAGTAATCCAGGGGGCCCGCCCATAGCCAAAAACATTCAGTACTTC
NA,TRBJ1-3,TRBV28,NA,CASSTGNTIYF,TGTGCCAGCAGTACTGGAAACACCATATATTTT
NA,TRBJ2-2,TRBV6-1,NA,CASRENVFGREFPGELFF,TGTGCCAGCAGGGAAAACGTCTTCGGGCGGGAATTCCCCGGGGAGCTGTTTTTT
NA,TRBJ2-7,TRBV18,NA,CASSPARTGFEQYF,TGTGCCAGCTCACCAGCCAGGACCGGGTTCGAGCAGTACTTC
NA,TRBJ1-5,TRBV7-8,NA,CASSLGVRGSGPQHF,TGTGCCAGCAGCTTAGGGGTCAGGGGATCTGGGCCCCAGCATTTT
NA,TRBJ2-2,TRBV7-2,TRBD2,CASSATSGRYTGELFF,TGTGCCAGCAGCGCTACTAGCGGGAGATACACCGGGGAGCTGTTTTTT
NA,TRBJ2-6,TRBV7-8,NA,CASSLIKPSSGANVLTF,TGTGCCAGCAGCTTAATAAAACCGAGCTCTGGGGCCAACGTCCTGACTTTC
NA,TRBJ2-1,TRBV7-8,TRBD2,CASSPNQLAGGPSEEQFF,TGTGCCAGCAGCCCTAATCAACTAGCGGGAGGGCCCTCGGAAGAGCAGTTCTTC
NA,TRBJ1-2,TRBV21-1,NA,CASKRGVYGYTF,TGTGCCAGCAAAAGGGGCGTTTATGGCTACACCTTC
NA,TRBJ2-2,TRBV6-1,NA,CASSEARRGLLFF,TGTGCCAGCAGTGAAGCGCGGAGGGGGTTGCTGTTTTTT
once,TRBJ1-1,TRBV2,TRBD1,CASRGTGVTEAFF,TGTGCCAGCAGAGGGACAGGGGTCACTGAAGCTTTCTTT